This T cell receptor beta chain is from a study of T cell responses to AZD1222 COVID-19 vaccine. The study, taken as a whole, reports: Only a handful of AZD1222 recipients, several in all, had baseline seropositivity. Targets within unmutated variant regions were reportedly found for nearly half of spike-specific TCRs. Females made up more of the donors, who were largely white British, and clonal diversity may have come out too low. Dominant CD4 TCR responses targeted spike regions 160-218 and 743-854.

A note on this clone: Its antigen is currently unknown.

The germline CDR1 and CDR2 sequences are SEHNR and FQNEAQ (reference sequence). Trimming cost V 4 bases and J 1 base; bases outside gene matches: 5. The CDR3 is 16 residues long. Measured with immunoSEQ multiplex PCR; TCRdb has only the in-frame clones, and not every one. The data hold 130,000 to 150,000 clones, with approximately 90% observed a single time. The chain employs TRBV7-9 and TRBJ2-1; TRBD2 matches 9 bases. Sample: peripheral blood, taken on day 0 of AZD1222 vaccination. The TCR comes from an adult in good health. CDR3 sequence (DNA): TGTGCCAGCAGCTCCCTAGCGGGGAGTTCCTACAATGAGCAGTTCTTC. Its protein is CASSSLAGSSYNEQFF.